The rows below give T cell receptor beta chains drawn from one sample of a study of OX40 agonist ivuxolimab in advanced cancers. The method was immunoSEQ multiplex PCR; TCRdb's version includes in-frame clones alone and lacks a portion of them. The sample comprises around 62,000 clones, over 70% of which are singletons, and 5.5% rests with the top ten. This specimen consisted of CD4+ or CD8+ T cells sorted from blood, obtained in a trial of the OX40 agonist ivuxolimab. The receptor set was obtained from an adult with an advanced solid tumor such as melanoma, head and neck, liver or kidney cancer. The CDR3 runs from the conserved cysteine through the conserved F or W. The D gene is left open where the match is weak. Only some rows state a clone size, as once, few, many or a class for expanded clones.

D gene,clone size,V gene,J gene,CDR3 protein,CDR3 DNA
NA,once,TRBV19,TRBJ2-7,CASSILKGGEEQYF,TGTGCCAGTAGTATCTTAAAGGGGGGAGAGGAGCAGTACTTC
TRBD1,NA,TRBV28,TRBJ1-1,CASTDRVPEAFF,TGTGCCAGTACCGACAGGGTCCCTGAAGCTTTCTTT
TRBD1,NA,TRBV27,TRBJ1-2,CASSSLTGGLYGYTF,TGTGCCAGCAGTTCCCTAACAGGGGGACTCTATGGCTACACCTTC
NA,NA,TRBV4-1,TRBJ1-5,CASSQDPNQPQHF,TGCGCCAGCAGCCAAGACCCCAATCAGCCCCAGCATTTT
NA,NA,TRBV7-3,TRBJ2-3,CASSLESDSDTQYF,TGTGCCAGCAGCTTAGAGTCCGATTCAGATACGCAGTATTTT
NA,NA,TRBV6-4,TRBJ2-5,CASSLAGFETQYF,TGTGCCAGCAGCTTAGCTGGGTTCGAGACCCAGTACTTC
NA,NA,TRBV29-1,TRBJ2-3,CSVSARNIDTQYF,TGCAGCGTAAGCGCTCGCAACATAGATACGCAGTATTTT
NA,NA,TRBV4-1,TRBJ2-4,CASSQGAEPGHVRNIQYF,TGCGCCAGCAGCCAAGGTGCCGAGCCAGGTCATGTTAGAAACATTCAGTACTTC
NA,NA,TRBV5-4,TRBJ2-3,CASSPRESTDTQYF,TGTGCCAGCAGCCCCCGAGAGAGCACAGATACGCAGTATTTT
TRBD1,NA,TRBV19,TRBJ2-7,CASSIGTGVYEQYF,TGTGCCAGTAGTATCGGGACAGGGGTTTACGAGCAGTACTTC
NA,NA,TRBV21-1,TRBJ1-5,CASSKIFRTGKKRVRYSNQPQHF,TGTGCCAGCAGCAAAATATTCCGGACAGGGAAAAAAAGAGTGAGATATAGCAATCAGCCCCAGCATTTT
TRBD2,NA,TRBV27,TRBJ2-3,CASSFSTSGSTDTQYF,TGTGCCAGCAGTTTCTCTACTAGCGGAAGCACAGATACGCAGTATTTT
NA,NA,TRBV30,TRBJ2-3,CAWSRDTQYF,TGTGCCTGGTCTAGGGATACGCAGTATTTT
NA,NA,TRBV10-3,TRBJ2-1,CAISESKGHFGNEQFF,TGTGCCATCAGTGAGTCGAAGGGTCATTTCGGAAATGAGCAGTTCTTC
TRBD2,NA,TRBV9,TRBJ2-3,CASSVVGLGSGRTDTQYF,TGTGCCAGCAGCGTAGTTGGGCTGGGTAGCGGGAGGACAGATACGCAGTATTTT
TRBD1,NA,TRBV6-6,TRBJ1-1,CASSFLASGTDEAFF,TGTGCCAGCAGTTTCTTAGCCTCCGGGACAGATGAAGCTTTCTTT
NA,few,TRBV30,TRBJ2-3,CAWRHGRGTDTQYF,TGTGCCTGGAGACACGGGAGAGGCACAGATACGCAGTATTTT
NA,NA,TRBV6-5,TRBJ1-1,CASTPIENTEAFF,TGTGCCAGCACCCCAATAGAGAACACTGAAGCTTTCTTT
NA,NA,TRBV29-1,TRBJ2-3,CSVAASTDTQYF,TGCAGCGTTGCCGCCTCGACAGATACGCAGTATTTT
TRBD2,NA,TRBV10-3,TRBJ2-3,CAISESLAGYTDTQYF,TGTGCCATCAGTGAGTCGTTAGCGGGATACACAGATACGCAGTATTTT